Shown below are 19 T cell receptor beta chains from a single sample sequenced in a study of vaccination and CD4 T cells after COVID-19. Their recognized antigens are unknown. CD4+ T cells that had been cultured provided DNA sequenced with the Oncomine TCR Beta short-read assay. Each CDR3 protein is one row after TCRdb ran MiXCR on the PCR reads. This table has 10,000 to 15,000 distinct CDR3 sequences, less than 75% appearing once. Treatment specified: approximately nine-day PBMC culture with coronavirus spike peptide pools or control peptides (ViraFEST assay). The source material was CD4+ T cells from blood, cultured in vitro. The origin of the receptors is a human donor who had recovered from COVID-19.

The chain is built from TRBV11-1 and TRBJ2-7; the D gene is possibly TRBD1 (5 bases). Germline V gene sequence: CDR1 SGHAT, CDR2 FQDESV (reference sequence). The CDR3 sequence is 15 residues long. V was clipped by 2 bases and J by 2 bases, with 13 bases between them. The CDR3 loop is CASSLQSRGAYEQYF. Here the CDR3 DNA reads TGTGCCAGCAGCTTACAATCTAGGGGCGCCTACGAGCAGTACTTC.

The rearrangement uses TRBV29-1 and TRBJ1-1, with D possibly TRBD1 on 6 matching bases. The germline V and J ends were trimmed by 4 bases and 3 bases, with 12 bases remaining between them. CDR3 length: 13 residues. The germline V gene encodes CDR1 SQVTM and CDR2 ANQGSEA. CDR3 sequence reads: CSVGGRGYTEAFF. The CDR3 DNA sequence: TGCAGCGTTGGGGGGCGGGGGTACACTGAAGCTTTCTTT.

The rearrangement links TRBV6-2 or TRBV6-3 to TRBJ2-5; D remains ambiguous. Per the germline V gene, CDR1 is MNHEY and CDR2 is SVGEGT. The V and J ends lost 2 bases and 11 bases respectively, with 6 bases between them. The CDR3 runs 10 residues. The CDR3 nucleotides are TGTGCCAGCAGTTACCCCCCACAGTACTTC. Residues: CASSYPPQYF.

The chain couples TRBV20-1 to TRBJ2-5; perhaps TRBD2 as D (6 bases). CDR3 length: 14 amino acids. V lost 6 bases, J lost 3 bases, and 17 bases lay in between. The germline V gene has CDR1 DFQATT and CDR2 SNEGSKA (reference sequence). CDR3 amino acids: CSAMGLPGEETQYF. CDR3 sequence (DNA): TGCAGTGCAATGGGACTCCCGGGTGAAGAGACCCAGTACTTC.

The CDR3, as DNA: TGTGCCACCAGTGACGGGCAGGGTGGCGAGCAGTACTTC. It codes for CATSDGQGGEQYF. The chain links TRBV24-1 to TRBJ2-7, with D possibly TRBD1 on 5 matching bases. V lost 4 bases and J lost 6, with 12 bases in between. The germline CDR1 and CDR2 sequences are KGHDR and SFDVKD. The CDR3 runs to 13 residues.

CDR3 residues: CASRQNRLSYEQYF. The CDR3 bases are TGTGCCAGCAGACAAAACCGGCTCTCCTACGAGCAGTACTTC. V is TRBV6-1 and J is TRBJ2-7; no clear D gene. Germline V gene lookup returns CDR1 MNHNS and CDR2 SASEGT. The CDR3 has 14 residues. Trimming stripped 6 bases from V and 0 bases from J, with 12 bases between.

The V and J genes are TRBV19 and TRBJ1-4; 7 bases map to TRBD1. Germline CDR1 reads LNHDA; CDR2 reads SQIVND (reference sequence). CDR3 size: 12 residues. In DNA form, the CDR3 reads TGTGCGACTACCCAGGGGGGTCGACGACTGTTTTTT. It encodes CATTQGGRRLFF.

This chain links TRBV20-1 with TRBJ2-1; 8 positions agree with TRBD2. V was clipped by 0 bases and J by 6 bases; unmatched bases: 7. This CDR3 region has 15 residues. In germline, CDR1 is DFQATT, CDR2 SNEGSKA (reference sequence). CDR3 nucleotide sequence: TGCAGTGCTAGAGATCCGGCGGGAGGACTCAATGAGCAGTTCTTC. This gives the protein CSARDPAGGLNEQFF.

This chain joins TRBV7-6 and TRBJ2-7; D gene ambiguous. Germline CDR1 is SGHVS and CDR2 is FNYEAQ. The length of the CDR3 is 13 residues. Trimming cost V 5 bases and J 2 bases, with 10 bases left between them. CDR3 region: CASSPGRAYEQYF. CDR3 in DNA: TGTGCCAGCAGCCCCGGTCGTGCCTACGAGCAGTACTTC. Complete variable domain (other parts from reference TRBV7-6 and TRBJ2-7): GAGVSQSPRYKVTKRGQDVALRCDPISGHVSLYWYRQALGQGPEFLTYFNYEAQQDKSGLPNDRFSAERPEGSISTLTIQRTEQRDSAMYRCASSPGRAYEQYFGPGTRLTVT.

This clonotype was seen a few times. J is TRBJ1-2 and V is TRBV7-9, with a weak D call TRBD1 (6 bases). V lost 5 bases and J 8 bases, leaving 15 bases between the germline ends. This CDR3 comprises 13 residues. Germline-derived CDR1 and CDR2 are SEHNR and FQNEAQ (reference sequence). The CDR3 region has the DNA TGTGCCAGCAGCCCTTTAGGGGGGCTCGGCTACACCTTC. It translates to CASSPLGGLGYTF. Using reference TRBV7-9 and TRBJ1-2 for the parts outside the CDR3, the full variable domain is DTGVSQNPRHKITKRGQNVTFRCDPISEHNRLYWYRQTLGQGPEFLTYFQNEAQLEKSRLLSDRFSAERPKGSFSTLEIQRTEQGDSAMYLCASSPLGGLGYTFGSGTRLTVV.

The sample holds one count of this clonotype. The chain uses TRBV19 and TRBJ1-5; D remains unclear. The CDR3 is 13 amino acids. Germline V CDR1 and CDR2: LNHDA, SQIVND (reference sequence). The germline V and J ends were trimmed by 1 base and 6 bases, with 7 bases remaining between them. CDR3 sequence: CASSIGGGQPQHF. DNA of the CDR3: TGTGCCAGTAGTATAGGGGGAGGTCAGCCCCAGCATTTT. Supplemented by reference TRBV19 and TRBJ1-5, the full variable domain reads DGGITQSPKYLFRKEGQNVTLSCEQNLNHDAMYWYRQDPGQGLRLIYYSQIVNDFQKGDIAEGYSVSREKKESFPLTVTSAQKNPTAFYLCASSIGGGQPQHFGDGTRLSIL.

V is TRBV7-2 and J is TRBJ1-3; D remains unclear. Trimming took 2 bases from V and 2 from J, leaving 10 bases between them. The CDR3 length is 15 residues. Germline V CDR1 and CDR2: SGHTA, FQGNSA. For the CDR3, the DNA is TGTGCCAGCAGCTTAAGGCCTACACCTGGAAACACCATATATTTT. Protein: CASSLRPTPGNTIYF.

The chain carries TRBV20-1 and TRBJ1-6; D unresolved. The CDR3 covers 14 residues. Germline V CDR1 and CDR2: DFQATT, SNEGSKA (reference sequence). V was pared by 3 bases and J by 8 bases, with 14 bases between. For the CDR3, the DNA is TGCAGTGCTAGTGCGGCCCAGGCGTATTCACCCCTCCACTTT. Its translation: CSASAAQAYSPLHF.

The rearrangement joins TRBV7-2 to TRBJ2-7; TRBD1 agrees at 7 bases. Germline V CDR1 and CDR2: SGHTA, FQGNSA. J lost 6 bases, V lost 5 bases, and 4 bases had no gene match. This CDR3 comprises 12 residues. The CDR3 sequence is CASSLTGVEQYF. For the CDR3, the DNA is TGTGCCAGCAGCCTAACAGGGGTCGAGCAGTACTTC.

The gene calls are TRBV19 and TRBJ1-5; D perhaps matches TRBD1 (5 bases). Trimming took 6 bases from V and 8 from J, leaving 17 bases between them. Germline lookup yields CDR1 LNHDA and CDR2 SQIVND (reference sequence). This CDR3 is 14 amino acids long. The CDR3 protein is CASSVGRVTEPQHF. The CDR3 DNA is TGTGCCAGTAGCGTCGGCAGGGTTACTGAGCCCCAGCATTTT.

This rearrangement joins TRBV10-3 to TRBJ1-2; TRBD1 matches 8 bases. The CDR3 loop spans 14 amino acids. Per the germline V gene, CDR1 is ENHRY and CDR2 is SYGVKD. The junction had 5 bases not matched to a gene; V was cut back by 4 bases and J by 4 bases. CDR3 nucleotide sequence: TGTGCCATCAGTGGACAGACAGGGGCCTATGGCTACACCTTC. Translating gives CAISGQTGAYGYTF.

The gene calls are TRBV7-2 and TRBJ1-3; D remains ambiguous. Trimming took 3 bases from V and 2 from J, leaving 11 bases between them. This CDR3 region has 15 residues. Germline loops: CDR1 SGHTA, CDR2 FQGNSA. The CDR3 sequence is CASSFFERPGNTIYF. CDR3 sequence (DNA): TGTGCCAGCAGCTTTTTTGAGAGGCCTGGAAACACCATATATTTT.

V is TRBV19 and J is TRBJ1-2; D remains unclear. V lost 9 bases, J lost 5 bases, and 4 bases lay in between. From germline, CDR1 is LNHDA and CDR2 SQIVND (reference sequence). The length of the CDR3 is 9 residues. Here the CDR3 reads CASGYGYTF. Here the CDR3 DNA reads TGTGCCAGCGGATATGGCTACACCTTC.

The chain has TRBV6-2 or TRBV6-3 and TRBJ2-1, with TRBD2 matching 7 bases. Germline CDR1 reads MNHEY; CDR2 reads SVGEGT. This CDR3 contains 15 residues. With V trimmed by 2 bases and J by 9 bases, 10 bases remained unmatched. The CDR3 protein is CASSYDGRPRSEQFF. The CDR3 DNA reads TGTGCCAGCAGTTACGACGGGAGGCCCCGCTCTGAGCAGTTCTTC.